The 21 T cell receptor beta chains in this list originate from one sample, sequenced in a study of metastatic and nonmetastatic thyroid tumors. TCRdb reanalyzed the PCR reads with MiXCR. The table includes tens of thousands of clones, about an eighth detected once. Every patient was untreated before thyroid surgery. The sample was tumor tissue. These receptor sequences come from a female donor with papillary thyroid cancer or a benign thyroid nodule (not recorded which). Some clones in this sample may be carry-over from other donors' samples.

The table lists this clone with a few counts. The chain carries TRBV12-3 or TRBV12-4 and TRBJ2-5; tentatively, D is TRBD1 or TRBD2 (5 bases each). The CDR3 covers 16 residues. Trimming cost V 0 bases and J 9 bases, with 20 bases left between them. This CDR3 reads CASSLARGSHQGAQYF. In nucleotides, the CDR3 is TGTGCCAGCAGTTTAGCCCGGGGCAGCCATCAAGGTGCCCAGTACTTC.

The chain is built from TRBV24-1 and TRBJ2-3; D is ambiguous. The V end was cut by 7 bases, the J end by 5 bases, with 6 bases between. The CDR3 consists of 11 residues. The germline V gene encodes CDR1 KGHDR and CDR2 SFDVKD. CDR3 sequence reads: CATREQDTQYF. The CDR3 DNA is TGTGCCACCAGGGAACAAGATACGCAGTATTTT.

This clone was observed at least ten times. CDR3 sequence (DNA): TGTGCCAGCAGTGAGACAGTAGTACCTGAAGCTTTCTTT. Translating gives CASSETVVPEAFF. The chain recombines TRBV6-1 with TRBJ1-1; the D gene is possibly TRBD1 (5 bases). CDR1 is MNHNS, CDR2 SASEGT, per germline. V was pared by 3 bases and J by 6 bases, with 11 bases between. The CDR3 consists of 13 residues.

Many counts were recorded for this clone. This sequence joins TRBV19 and TRBJ2-7, with TRBD1 matching 7 bases. The germline CDR1 and CDR2 sequences are LNHDA and SQIVND (reference sequence). This CDR3 spans 14 amino acids. The V segment lost 3 bases and the J segment 3 bases; nucleotides outside the gene matches: 5. The CDR3 is CASSIGTAYYEQYF. The CDR3 DNA follows: TGTGCCAGTAGTATCGGGACAGCTTACTACGAGCAGTACTTC.

The chain employs TRBV20-1 and TRBJ1-5, with D perhaps matching TRBD1 (6 bases). V was pared by 7 bases and J by 0 bases, with 19 bases between. Germline V gives CDR1 DFQATT, CDR2 SNEGSKA (reference sequence). The length of the CDR3 is 16 residues. CDR3 protein: CSVLLGADYSNQPQHF. The CDR3 DNA sequence: TGCAGTGTTTTGCTGGGGGCGGATTATAGCAATCAGCCCCAGCATTTT.

This clone was recorded many times. V and J are TRBV2 and TRBJ2-7, with TRBD2 matching over 7 bases. The length of the CDR3 is 16 residues. Germline V gives CDR1 SNHLY, CDR2 FYNNEI. Unmatched junction bases numbered 12, after V lost 7 bases and J lost 0 bases. CDR3: CASTLMSGVSSYEQYF. The CDR3 region has the DNA TGTGCCAGCACCCTCATGAGCGGGGTGAGCTCCTACGAGCAGTACTTC.

Worth noting for this clone: A much larger clone differs from this one at a single base, so this may be a read error. The V call is TRBV6-5, the J call TRBJ2-1, with 8 positions matching TRBD1. The length of the CDR3 is 16 residues. Germline lookup yields CDR1 MNHEY and CDR2 SVGAGI. The CDR3 sequence: CASSHSPGQGLTEQFF. CDR3 sequence (DNA): TGTGCCAGCAGTCACTCTCCCGGACAGGGTTTGACTGAGCAGTTCTTC.

This clone was counted many times. This sequence joins TRBV20-1 and TRBJ2-7, with 11 bases lining up with TRBD2. With V trimmed by 5 bases and J by 4 bases, 7 bases remained unmatched. Per the germline V gene, CDR1 is DFQATT and CDR2 is SNEGSKA (reference sequence). The CDR3 extends over 14 amino acids. CDR3 nucleotides: TGCAGTGCTGCTACTAGCGGGAGTGGGTACGAGCAGTACTTC. Amino acids: CSAATSGSGYEQYF.

V gene TRBV6-1 combines with J gene TRBJ2-7; 8 positions agree with TRBD1. The trim removed 0 bases at V and 3 bases at J, leaving 4 bases unmatched. The CDR3 has 15 amino acids. Germline CDR1 MNHNS, CDR2 SASEGT. The CDR3 loop reads CASSEADREIYEQYF. Written as DNA, the CDR3 is TGTGCCAGCAGTGAAGCGGACAGGGAAATCTACGAGCAGTACTTC.

Details on this clone: This may be a read error, as it is one base from a much larger clone. V usage is TRBV15 and J usage is TRBJ2-7; possible D gene TRBD2, 6 bases. Per the germline V gene, CDR1 is LNHNV and CDR2 is YYDKDF (reference sequence). The CDR3 is 15 residues long. Trimming stripped 0 bases from V and 0 bases from J, with 9 bases between. The CDR3 loop reads CATSRDGGSSYEQYF. In DNA form, the CDR3 reads TGTGCCACCAGCAGAGATGGGGGGTCCTCCTACGAGCAGTACTTC.

A word on this clone: A much more abundant neighbour one base away suggests this may be a read error. The chain links TRBV5-1 to TRBJ1-2; no reliable D call. The CDR3 spans 10 residues. CDR1 is SGHRS and CDR2 is YFSETQ in the germline V gene. V lost 6 bases to trimming and J lost 4 bases, with 4 bases between them. CDR3 nucleotides: TGCGCCAGCATACCCTATGGCTACACCTTC. Its translation is CASIPYGYTF.

This clone was seen a few times. This could be a read error, since a much larger clone is one nucleotide away. V and J are TRBV2 and TRBJ2-3; 10 bases line up with TRBD2. This CDR3 contains 13 residues. Germline V lookup: CDR1 SNHLY, CDR2 FYNNEI. Trimming removed 7 bases from V and 6 bases from J; junction bases left unmatched: 4. CDR3 amino acids: CASIAGGTDTQYF. The CDR3 nucleotides read TGTGCCAGCATAGCGGGGGGAACGGATACGCAGTATTTT.

Many counts were recorded for this clone. This chain connects TRBV11-2 to TRBJ1-1; D is possibly TRBD1 (5 bases). CDR1 and CDR2 (germline): SGHAT, FQNNGV. V shed 2 bases and J shed 2 bases, with 9 bases lying between them. The CDR3 contains 14 residues. The CDR3 nucleotides read TGTGCCAGCAGCTTAAAGGACACCAACACTGAAGCTTTCTTT. Translated: CASSLKDTNTEAFF.

This clone came up a few times. The chain has TRBV27 and TRBJ2-1; D perhaps matches TRBD2 (5 bases). V was trimmed by 5 bases and J by 7 bases, leaving 15 bases between them. Germline loops: CDR1 MNHEY, CDR2 SMNVEV (reference sequence). CDR3 size: 14 residues. CDR3 in amino acids: CASSPFAGVNEQFF. In nucleotides, the CDR3 is TGTGCCAGCAGTCCCTTCGCGGGCGTGAATGAGCAGTTCTTC.

About this clone itself: This may be a read error: a much more frequent sequence differs by one nucleotide. This sequence joins TRBV9 and TRBJ2-3; tentative D call: TRBD2 (6 bases). This CDR3 spans 15 amino acids. Per germline, CDR1 SGDLS and CDR2 YYNGEE. The DNA of the CDR3 is TGTGACAGCAGCGTAGGGACTCAACGGACAGATACGCAGTATTTT. Translating gives CDSSVGTQRTDTQYF.

This clone was counted at least ten times. Distinct nucleotide sequences in the sample also encode this CDR3. V is TRBV7-8 and J is TRBJ1-1; D is ambiguous. Germline V CDR1 and CDR2: SGHVS, FQNEAQ. With 6 bases removed from V and 4 bases from J, the gap between germline ends came to 18 bases. This CDR3 region has 15 residues. CDR3 region: CASSSTGGWGTEAFF. CDR3 nucleotide sequence: TGTGCCAGCAGTTCTACGGGTGGCTGGGGCACTGAAGCTTTCTTT.

This clone was observed at least ten times. The chain is built from TRBV6-1 and TRBJ2-1; D is tentatively TRBD1 or TRBD2 (6 bases each). Trimming cost V 6 bases and J 6 bases, with 12 bases left between them. The germline CDR1 and CDR2 sequences are MNHNS and SASEGT. CDR3 length: 13 residues. In DNA, the CDR3 is TGTGCCAGCAGGGAGGGGGACTTCAATGAGCAGTTCTTC. Protein product: CASREGDFNEQFF.

This clone has a count of ten or more. V and J are TRBV6-6 and TRBJ2-4; TRBD2 might be the D (5 bases). Germline V gene sequence: CDR1 MNHNY, CDR2 SVGAGI (reference sequence). V gave up 2 bases and J gave up 0 bases, with 11 bases separating them. The CDR3 has 16 residues. The CDR3 is CASSYVGVAAKNIQYF. The CDR3 DNA sequence: TGTGCCAGCAGTTACGTCGGGGTGGCAGCCAAAAACATTCAGTACTTC.

The gene calls are TRBV5-1 and TRBJ2-3; weak D call: TRBD1 (6 bases). Per germline, CDR1 SGHRS and CDR2 YFSETQ. Between the trimmed V and J ends, which lost 0 bases and 6 bases, there was a span of 14 bases. The CDR3 is 15 amino acids. The CDR3 protein is CASSLEPQGVDTQYF. Here the CDR3 DNA reads TGCGCCAGCAGCTTGGAACCACAGGGTGTCGATACGCAGTATTTT.

Ten or more counts support this clone. The chain carries TRBV19 and TRBJ2-7; 7 nucleotides agree with TRBD2. This CDR3 contains 15 residues. After removal of 3 bases from V and 0 bases from J, the junction contained 5 bases not matched to a gene. Looked up from germline, CDR1 is LNHDA and CDR2 is SQIVND (reference sequence). The CDR3, as DNA: TGTGCCAGTAGTATGAGTGGCGGGAGCTCCTACGAGCAGTACTTC. It specifies CASSMSGGSSYEQYF.

There are many counts of this clone. The V and J genes are TRBV20-1 and TRBJ2-3, with D unresolved. The germline gives CDR1 DFQATT, CDR2 SNEGSKA (reference sequence). V lost 0 bases and J 6 bases, leaving 10 bases between the germline ends. The CDR3 has 13 residues. CDR3 region: CSAREDGWDTQYF. In DNA, the CDR3 is TGCAGTGCTAGAGAAGACGGGTGGGATACGCAGTATTTT.